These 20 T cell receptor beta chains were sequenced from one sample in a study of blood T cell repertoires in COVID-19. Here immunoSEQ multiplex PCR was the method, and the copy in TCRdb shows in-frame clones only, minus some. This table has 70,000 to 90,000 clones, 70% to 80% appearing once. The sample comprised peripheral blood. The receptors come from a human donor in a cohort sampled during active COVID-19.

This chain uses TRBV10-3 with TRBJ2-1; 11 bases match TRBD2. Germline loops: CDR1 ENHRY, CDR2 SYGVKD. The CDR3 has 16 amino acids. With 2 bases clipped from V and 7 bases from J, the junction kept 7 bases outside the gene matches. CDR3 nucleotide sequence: TGTGCCATCAGTGAGGATCGGACTAGCGGGTTGAATGAGCAGTTCTTC. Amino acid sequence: CAISEDRTSGLNEQFF.

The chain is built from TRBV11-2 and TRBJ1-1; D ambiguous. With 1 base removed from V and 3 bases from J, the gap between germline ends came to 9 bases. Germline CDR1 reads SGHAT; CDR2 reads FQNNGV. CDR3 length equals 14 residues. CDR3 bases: TGTGCCAGCAGCTTAGGAACGGGTTACACTGAAGCTTTCTTT. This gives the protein CASSLGTGYTEAFF.

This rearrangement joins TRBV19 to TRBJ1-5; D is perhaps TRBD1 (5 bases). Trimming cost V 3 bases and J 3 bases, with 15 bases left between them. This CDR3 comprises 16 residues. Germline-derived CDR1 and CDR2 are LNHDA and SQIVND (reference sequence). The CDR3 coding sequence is TGTGCCAGTAGTATTGGCGGCCGGGGGACCAATCAGCCCCAGCATTTT. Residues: CASSIGGRGTNQPQHF.

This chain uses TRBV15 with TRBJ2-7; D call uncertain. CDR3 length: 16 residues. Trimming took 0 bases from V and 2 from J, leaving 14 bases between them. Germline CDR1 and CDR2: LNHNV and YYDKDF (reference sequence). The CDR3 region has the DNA TGTGCCACCAGCAGAGATTCGGCGGTGCCGCCCTACGAGCAGTACTTC. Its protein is CATSRDSAVPPYEQYF.

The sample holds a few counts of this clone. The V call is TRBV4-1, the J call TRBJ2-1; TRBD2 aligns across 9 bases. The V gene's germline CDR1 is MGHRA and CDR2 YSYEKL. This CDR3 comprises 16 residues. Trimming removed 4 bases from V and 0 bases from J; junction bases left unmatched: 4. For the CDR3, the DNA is TGCGCCAGCAGCCGGCTAGCGGGGAGCTCCTACAATGAGCAGTTCTTC. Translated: CASSRLAGSSYNEQFF.

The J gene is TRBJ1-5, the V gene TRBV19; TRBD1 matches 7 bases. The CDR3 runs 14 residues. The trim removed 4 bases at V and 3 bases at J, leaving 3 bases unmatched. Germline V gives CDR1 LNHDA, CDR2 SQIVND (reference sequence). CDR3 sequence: CASSTTGYNQPQHF. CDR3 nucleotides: TGTGCCAGTAGTACGACAGGGTACAATCAGCCCCAGCATTTT.

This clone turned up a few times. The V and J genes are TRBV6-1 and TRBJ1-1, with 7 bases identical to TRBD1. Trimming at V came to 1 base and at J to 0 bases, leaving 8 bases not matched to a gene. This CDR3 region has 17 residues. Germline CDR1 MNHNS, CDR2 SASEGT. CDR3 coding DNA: TGTGCCAGCAGTGAAGGGACAGGTGGGGGAATGAACACTGAAGCTTTCTTT. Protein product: CASSEGTGGGMNTEAFF.

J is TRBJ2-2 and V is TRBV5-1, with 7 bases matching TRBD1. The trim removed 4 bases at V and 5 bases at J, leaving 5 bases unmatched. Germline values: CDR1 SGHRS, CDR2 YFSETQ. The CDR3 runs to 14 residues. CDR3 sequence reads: CASSRDRVTGELFF. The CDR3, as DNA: TGCGCCAGCAGCCGTGACAGGGTTACCGGGGAGCTGTTTTTT.

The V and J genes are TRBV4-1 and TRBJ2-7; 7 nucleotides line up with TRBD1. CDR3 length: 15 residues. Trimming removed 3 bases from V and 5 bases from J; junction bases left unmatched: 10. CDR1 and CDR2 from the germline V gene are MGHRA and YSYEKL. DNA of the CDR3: TGCGCCAGCAGCCACCCTTTGGGACAGCTGCACGAGCAGTACTTC. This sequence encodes CASSHPLGQLHEQYF.

The CDR3 nucleotides are TGTGCCAGCAGCGGGAGCGCGAGCTCCTACAATGAGCAGTTCTTC. Translation: CASSGSASSYNEQFF. The V and J genes are TRBV9 and TRBJ2-1; D is undetermined. The CDR3 is made up of 15 amino acids. The germline CDR1 and CDR2 sequences are SGDLS and YYNGEE. V lost 3 bases, J lost 0 bases, and 10 bases lay in between.

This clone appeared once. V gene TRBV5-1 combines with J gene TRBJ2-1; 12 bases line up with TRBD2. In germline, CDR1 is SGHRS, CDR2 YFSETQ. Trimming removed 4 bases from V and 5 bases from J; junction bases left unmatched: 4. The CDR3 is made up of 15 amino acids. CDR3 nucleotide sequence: TGCGCCAGCAGCGCGGGACTAGCGGGTAACAATGAGCAGTTCTTC. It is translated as CASSAGLAGNNEQFF.

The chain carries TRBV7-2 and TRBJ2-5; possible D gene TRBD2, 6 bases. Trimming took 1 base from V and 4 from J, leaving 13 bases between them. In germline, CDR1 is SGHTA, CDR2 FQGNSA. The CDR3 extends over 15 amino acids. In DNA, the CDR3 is TGTGCCAGCAGCTTAGGTGGAGGGCTGGCAGAGACCCAGTACTTC. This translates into CASSLGGGLAETQYF.

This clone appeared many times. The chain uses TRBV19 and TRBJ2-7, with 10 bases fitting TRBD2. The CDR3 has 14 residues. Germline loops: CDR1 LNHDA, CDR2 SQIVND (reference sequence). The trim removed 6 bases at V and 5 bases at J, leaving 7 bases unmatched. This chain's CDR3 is CASRPSGSGDEQYF. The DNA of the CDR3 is TGTGCCAGTAGACCTAGCGGGAGCGGCGACGAGCAGTACTTC.

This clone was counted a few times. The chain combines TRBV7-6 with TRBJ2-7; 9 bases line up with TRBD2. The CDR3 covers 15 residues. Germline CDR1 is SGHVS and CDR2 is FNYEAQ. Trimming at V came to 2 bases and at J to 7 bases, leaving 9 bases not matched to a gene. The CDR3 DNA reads TGTGCCAGCAGCTTAATAGCGGGAGTATTGGGAGAGCAGTACTTC. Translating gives CASSLIAGVLGEQYF.

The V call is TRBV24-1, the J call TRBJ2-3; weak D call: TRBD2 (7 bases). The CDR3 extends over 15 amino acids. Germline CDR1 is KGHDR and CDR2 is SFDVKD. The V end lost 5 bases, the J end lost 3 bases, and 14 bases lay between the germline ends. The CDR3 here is CATSAAGARTDTQYF. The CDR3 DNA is TGTGCCACCAGTGCCGCGGGGGCGAGAACAGATACGCAGTATTTT.

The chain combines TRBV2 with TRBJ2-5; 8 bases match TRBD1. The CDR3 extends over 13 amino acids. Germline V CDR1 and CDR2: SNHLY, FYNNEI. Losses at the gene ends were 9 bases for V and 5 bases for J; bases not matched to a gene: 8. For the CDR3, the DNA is TGTGCCAGTGGCGGACAGGGTTTGGAGACCCAGTACTTC. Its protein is CASGGQGLETQYF.

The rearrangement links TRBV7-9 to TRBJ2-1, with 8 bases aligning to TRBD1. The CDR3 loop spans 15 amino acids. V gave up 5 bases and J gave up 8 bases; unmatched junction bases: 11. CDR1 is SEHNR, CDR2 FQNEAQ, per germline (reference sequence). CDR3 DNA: TGTGCCAGCAGCCCCGTTGGACAGGGAATAGATGAGCAGTTCTTC. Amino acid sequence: CASSPVGQGIDEQFF.

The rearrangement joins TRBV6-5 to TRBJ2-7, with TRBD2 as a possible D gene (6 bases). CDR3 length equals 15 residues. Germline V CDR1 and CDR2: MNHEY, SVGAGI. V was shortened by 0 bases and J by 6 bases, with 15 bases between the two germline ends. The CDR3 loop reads CASSYSLGEVGEQYF. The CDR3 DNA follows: TGTGCCAGCAGTTACTCCCTAGGGGAGGTGGGCGAGCAGTACTTC.

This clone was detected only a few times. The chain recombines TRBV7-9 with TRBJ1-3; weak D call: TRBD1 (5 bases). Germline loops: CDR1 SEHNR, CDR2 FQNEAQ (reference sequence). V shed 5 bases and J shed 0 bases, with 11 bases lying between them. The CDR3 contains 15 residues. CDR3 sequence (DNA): TGTGCCAGCAGCCCCGACAGATTCTCTGGAAACACCATATATTTT. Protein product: CASSPDRFSGNTIYF.

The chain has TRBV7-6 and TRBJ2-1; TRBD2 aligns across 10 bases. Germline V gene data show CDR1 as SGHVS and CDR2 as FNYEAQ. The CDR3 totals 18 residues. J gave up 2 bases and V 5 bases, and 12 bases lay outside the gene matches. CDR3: CASSQRAVAGGAYNEQFF. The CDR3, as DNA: TGTGCCAGCAGCCAACGTGCGGTAGCGGGAGGTGCCTACAATGAGCAGTTCTTC.